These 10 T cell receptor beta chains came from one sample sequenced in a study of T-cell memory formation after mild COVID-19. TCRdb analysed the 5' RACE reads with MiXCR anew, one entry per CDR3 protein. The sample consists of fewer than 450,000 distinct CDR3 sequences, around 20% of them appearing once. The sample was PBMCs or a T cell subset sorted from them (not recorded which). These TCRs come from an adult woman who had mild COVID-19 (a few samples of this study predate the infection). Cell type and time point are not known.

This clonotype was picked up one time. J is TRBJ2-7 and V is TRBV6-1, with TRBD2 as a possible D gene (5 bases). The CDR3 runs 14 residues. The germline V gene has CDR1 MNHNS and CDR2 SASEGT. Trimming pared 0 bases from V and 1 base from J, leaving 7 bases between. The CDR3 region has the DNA TGTGCCAGCAGTGAAGCGGGAGTTTCCTACGAGCAGTACTTC. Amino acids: CASSEAGVSYEQYF.

The CDR3 nucleotides read TGTGCCAGCAGCTTTCCGACTAGCGGGAATACCCGAAGGGGAGATACGCAGTATTTT. Its translation is CASSFPTSGNTRRGDTQYF. This rearrangement joins TRBV7-9 to TRBJ2-3; 11 nucleotides align to TRBD2. The CDR3 is 19 residues long. Germline CDR1 and CDR2: SEHNR and FQNEAQ (reference sequence). V was pared by 3 bases and J by 5 bases, with 16 bases of the junction left unmatched.

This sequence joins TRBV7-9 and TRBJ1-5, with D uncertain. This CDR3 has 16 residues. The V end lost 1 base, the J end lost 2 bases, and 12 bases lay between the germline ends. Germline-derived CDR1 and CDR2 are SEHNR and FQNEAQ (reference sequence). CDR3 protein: CASSLVDGWGNQPQHF. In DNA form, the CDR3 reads TGTGCCAGCAGCTTAGTCGACGGCTGGGGCAATCAGCCCCAGCATTTT.

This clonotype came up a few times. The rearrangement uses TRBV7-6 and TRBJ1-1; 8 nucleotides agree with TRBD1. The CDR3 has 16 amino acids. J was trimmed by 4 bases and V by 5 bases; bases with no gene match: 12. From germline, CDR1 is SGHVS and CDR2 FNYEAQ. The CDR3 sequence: CASSQQSGGSGTEAFF. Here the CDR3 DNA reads TGTGCCAGCAGCCAACAATCAGGGGGCTCTGGCACTGAAGCTTTCTTT.

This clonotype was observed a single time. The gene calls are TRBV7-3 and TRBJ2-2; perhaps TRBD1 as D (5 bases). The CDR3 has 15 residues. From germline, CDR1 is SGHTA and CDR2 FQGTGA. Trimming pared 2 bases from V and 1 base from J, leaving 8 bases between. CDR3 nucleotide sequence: TGTGCCAGCAGCTTATTGACAGTGAACACCGGGGAGCTGTTTTTT. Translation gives CASSLLTVNTGELFF.

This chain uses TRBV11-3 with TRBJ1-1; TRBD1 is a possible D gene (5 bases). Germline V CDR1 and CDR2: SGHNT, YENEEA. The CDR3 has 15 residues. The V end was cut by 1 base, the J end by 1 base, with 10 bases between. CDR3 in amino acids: CASSLGREGNTEAFF. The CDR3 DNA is TGTGCCAGCAGCTTAGGCAGGGAGGGGAACACTGAAGCTTTCTTT.

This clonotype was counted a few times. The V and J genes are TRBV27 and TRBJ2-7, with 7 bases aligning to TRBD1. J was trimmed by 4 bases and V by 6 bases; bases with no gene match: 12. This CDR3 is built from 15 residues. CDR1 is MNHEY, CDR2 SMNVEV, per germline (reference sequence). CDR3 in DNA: TGTGCCAGCAGCACTGACAGGGAGAAAATATACGAGCAGTACTTC. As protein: CASSTDREKIYEQYF.

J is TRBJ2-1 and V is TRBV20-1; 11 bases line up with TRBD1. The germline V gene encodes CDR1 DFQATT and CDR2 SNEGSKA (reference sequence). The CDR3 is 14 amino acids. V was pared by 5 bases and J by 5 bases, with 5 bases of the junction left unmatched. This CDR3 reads CSAGTGGQDNEQFF. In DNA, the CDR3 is TGCAGTGCTGGGACAGGGGGACAGGACAATGAGCAGTTCTTC.

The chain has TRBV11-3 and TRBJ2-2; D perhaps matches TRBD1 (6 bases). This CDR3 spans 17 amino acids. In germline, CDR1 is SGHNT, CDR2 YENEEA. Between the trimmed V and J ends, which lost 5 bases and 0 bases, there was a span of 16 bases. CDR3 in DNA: TGTGCCAGCAGCCCGTCAGCAGGGGCCTCGAACACCGGGGAGCTGTTTTTT. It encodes CASSPSAGASNTGELFF.

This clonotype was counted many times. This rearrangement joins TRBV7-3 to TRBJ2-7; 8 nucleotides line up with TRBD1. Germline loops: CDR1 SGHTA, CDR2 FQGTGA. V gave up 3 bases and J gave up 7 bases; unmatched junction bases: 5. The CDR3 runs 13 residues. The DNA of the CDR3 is TGTGCCAGCAGCTTGACAGGGGCTCGTGAGCAGTACTTC. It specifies CASSLTGAREQYF.